This TCR beta chain comes out of a study of cytomegalovirus exposure and HLA in healthy donors. About this clone itself: The target antigen is unknown.

In the PCR, 60 Vbeta and 13 Jbeta primers were used. Profiling relied on immunoSEQ multiplex PCR, and the TCRdb table lists in-frame clones only, not all of them. The sample includes about 130,000 clones. Germline V gene sequence: CDR1 SGHRS, CDR2 YFSETQ. The CDR3 spans 15 residues. V shed 4 bases, J shed 5 bases, and the junction held 8 bases outside the gene matches. The study's findings and limits: Roughly uniform depth of sequencing across donors was assumed in presence/absence analyses.

The sequencing sample was made of PBMCs. This chain uses TRBV5-1 with TRBJ2-5, with 10 bases aligning to TRBD1. The TCR sequence derives from a woman in her fifties or sixties in good health and CMV-seronegative. In DNA, the CDR3 is TGCGCCAGCAGCCCTTCGACAGGGGGCCGTGAGACCCAGTACTTC. This sequence encodes CASSPSTGGRETQYF.